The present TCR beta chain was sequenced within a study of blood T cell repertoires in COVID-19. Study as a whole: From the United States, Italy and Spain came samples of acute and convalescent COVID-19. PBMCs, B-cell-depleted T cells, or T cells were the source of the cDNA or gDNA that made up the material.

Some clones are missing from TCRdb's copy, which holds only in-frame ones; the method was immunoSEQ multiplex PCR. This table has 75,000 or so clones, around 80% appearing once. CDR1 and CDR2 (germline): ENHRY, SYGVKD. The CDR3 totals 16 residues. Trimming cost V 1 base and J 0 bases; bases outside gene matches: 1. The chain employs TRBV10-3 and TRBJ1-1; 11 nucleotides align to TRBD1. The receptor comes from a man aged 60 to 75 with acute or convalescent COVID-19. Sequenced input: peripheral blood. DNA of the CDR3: TGTGCCATCAGTGAGTTGGGACAGGGGGTGAACACTGAAGCTTTCTTT. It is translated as CAISELGQGVNTEAFF.